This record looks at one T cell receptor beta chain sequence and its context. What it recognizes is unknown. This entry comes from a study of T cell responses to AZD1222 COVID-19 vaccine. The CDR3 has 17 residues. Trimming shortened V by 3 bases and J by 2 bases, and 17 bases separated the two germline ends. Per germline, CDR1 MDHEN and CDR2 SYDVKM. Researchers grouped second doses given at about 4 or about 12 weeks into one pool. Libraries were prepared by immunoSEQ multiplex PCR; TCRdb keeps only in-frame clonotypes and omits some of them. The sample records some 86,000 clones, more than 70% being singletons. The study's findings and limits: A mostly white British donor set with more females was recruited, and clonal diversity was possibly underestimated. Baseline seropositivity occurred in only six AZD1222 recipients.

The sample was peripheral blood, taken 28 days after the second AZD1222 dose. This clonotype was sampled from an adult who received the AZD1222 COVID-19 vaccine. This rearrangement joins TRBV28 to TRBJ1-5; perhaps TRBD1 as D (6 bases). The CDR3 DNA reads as TGTGCCAGCAGTTTGAAATGGGGGCGTACAGGCAATCAGCCCCAGCATTTT. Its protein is CASSLKWGRTGNQPQHF.